This TCR beta chain was recovered during a study of blood T cells in healthy people across ages. Then a second PCR, running roughly 7 to 11 cycles, was carried out with a sample-barcoded 5' primer and a J-beta primer mix. TCRdb redid the calling of the 5' RACE reads with MiXCR, one entry per CDR3 protein. This sample yields about 780,000 distinct CDR3 sequences, of which around half are seen a single time; approximately 18% belongs to the top ten. Germline CDR1 is LGHDT and CDR2 is YNNKEL (reference sequence). The CDR3 runs 16 residues. The ends lost 4 bases at V and 4 bases at J; junction bases unmatched: 8.

This TCR came from a man aged 80 or over in good health. The source material was blood. The rearrangement joins TRBV3-1 to TRBJ2-3; 10 bases are shared with TRBD2. CDR3 sequence (DNA): TGTGCCAGCAGCCGTGGGACTAGCGTAAACGCAGATACGCAGTATTTT. It specifies CASSRGTSVNADTQYF.